This TCR beta chain emerged from a study of human T cells and chemical hapten exposure. CDR1 is KGHDR, CDR2 SFDVKD, per germline. V dropped 3 bases and J dropped 2 bases, with 8 bases sitting between them. There are 14 residues in the CDR3. Noted time point: patch test 2, 6 weeks after DPC sensitization. Treatment in this sample: therapeutic diphenylcyclopropenone sensitization with weekly scalp DPC. The table lists this clonotype with many counts. TCRdb analysed the RACE reads with MiXCR anew, one entry per CDR3 protein. The repertoire has about 73,000 distinct CDR3 sequences, 8.5% of them found once; the top ten carry about 3.5%.

V usage is TRBV24-1 and J usage is TRBJ2-3; no definite D call. This sequence was found in a woman in her fifties or sixties with alopecia areata. Some clones in this sample may be carry-over from other donors' samples. The sample here was whole blood, taken in connection with sensitization to the hapten diphenylcyclopropenone (DPC). The CDR3 sequence: CATSDPGSTDTQYF. As DNA, the CDR3 is TGTGCCACCAGTGATCCGGGCTCCACAGATACGCAGTATTTT.